This TCR beta chain stems from a study of T cell repertoires in cytomegalovirus infection. Overall study: Public TCR beta signature analysis indicated the presence of both CMV infection and matching HLA type.

At least ten counts were recorded for this clonotype. What it binds is not known. Study-wide points: Summed public TCR beta family frequency identified CMV carriers bearing the relevant HLA.

Trimming took 5 bases from V and 4 from J; bases not matched to a gene: 4. The CDR3 extends over 12 amino acids. CDR1 and CDR2 from the germline V gene are SQVTM and ANQGSEA. Using its own MiXCR run on the reads, TCRdb lists one record per CDR3 protein. The repertoire holds about 300,000 distinct CDR3 sequences, with roughly a tenth as singletons. J is TRBJ1-2 and V is TRBV29-1; 7 nucleotides line up with TRBD1. The source of this sequence is a human donor in good health (CMV status not recorded). Some clones in this sample may be carry-over from other donors' samples. Input material: PBMCs. The CDR3, as DNA: TGCAGCGTTACCCCAGGGGGCTATGGCTACACCTTC. Translating gives CSVTPGGYGYTF. The whole variable domain, filled in from reference TRBV29-1 and TRBJ1-2, reads SAVISQKPSRDICQRGTSLTIQCQVDSQVTMMFWYRQQPGQSLTLIATANQGSEATYESGFVIDKFPISRPNLTFSTLTVSNMSPEDSSIYLCSVTPGGYGYTFGSGTRLTVV.